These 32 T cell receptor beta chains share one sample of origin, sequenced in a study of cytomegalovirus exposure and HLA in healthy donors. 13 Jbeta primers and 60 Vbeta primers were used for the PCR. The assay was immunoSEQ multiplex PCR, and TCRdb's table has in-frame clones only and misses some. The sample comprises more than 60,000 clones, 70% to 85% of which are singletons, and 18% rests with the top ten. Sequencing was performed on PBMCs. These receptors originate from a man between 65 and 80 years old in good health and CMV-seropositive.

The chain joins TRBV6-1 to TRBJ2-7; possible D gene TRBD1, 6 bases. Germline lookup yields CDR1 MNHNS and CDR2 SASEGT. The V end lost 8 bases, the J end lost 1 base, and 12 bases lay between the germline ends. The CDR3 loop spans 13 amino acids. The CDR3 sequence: CASLRGSSYEQYF. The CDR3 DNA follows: TGTGCCAGCCTCAGGGGCAGTTCCTACGAGCAGTACTTC.

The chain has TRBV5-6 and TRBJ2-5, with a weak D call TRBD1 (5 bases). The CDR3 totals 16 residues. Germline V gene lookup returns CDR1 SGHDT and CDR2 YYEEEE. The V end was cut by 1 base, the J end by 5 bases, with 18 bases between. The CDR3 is CASSLLGETGPETQYF. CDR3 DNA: TGTGCCAGCAGCTTGCTTGGCGAAACAGGCCCGGAGACCCAGTACTTC.

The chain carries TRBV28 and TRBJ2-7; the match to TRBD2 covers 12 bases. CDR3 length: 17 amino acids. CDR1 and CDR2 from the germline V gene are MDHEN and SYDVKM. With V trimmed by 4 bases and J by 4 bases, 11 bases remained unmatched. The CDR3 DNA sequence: TGTGCCAGCAGTTCCAATAGACTAGCGGGAGCCCGTTACGAGCAGTACTTC. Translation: CASSSNRLAGARYEQYF.

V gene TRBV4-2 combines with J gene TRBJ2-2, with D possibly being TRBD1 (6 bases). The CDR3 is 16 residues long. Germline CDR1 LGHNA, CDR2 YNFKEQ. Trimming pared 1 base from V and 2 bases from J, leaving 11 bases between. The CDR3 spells CASSQGPQGNTGELFF. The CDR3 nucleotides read TGTGCCAGCAGCCAAGGCCCACAGGGCAACACCGGGGAGCTGTTTTTT.

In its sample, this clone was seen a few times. Here the CDR3 reads CASSQGQRGQGYEQYF. In DNA form, the CDR3 reads TGCGCCAGCAGCCAAGGCCAGAGAGGGCAGGGGTACGAGCAGTACTTC. The J gene is TRBJ2-7, the V gene TRBV4-1; D possibly corresponds to TRBD1 (6 bases). The CDR3 consists of 16 residues. Germline values: CDR1 MGHRA, CDR2 YSYEKL. Trimming shortened V by 1 base and J by 4 bases, and 17 bases separated the two germline ends.

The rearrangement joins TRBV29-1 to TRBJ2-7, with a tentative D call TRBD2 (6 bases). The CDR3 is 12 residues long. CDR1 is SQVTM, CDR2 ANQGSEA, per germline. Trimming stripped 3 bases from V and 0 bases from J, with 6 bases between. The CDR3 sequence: CSVEEGSYEQYF. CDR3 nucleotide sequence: TGCAGCGTTGAGGAGGGCTCCTACGAGCAGTACTTC.

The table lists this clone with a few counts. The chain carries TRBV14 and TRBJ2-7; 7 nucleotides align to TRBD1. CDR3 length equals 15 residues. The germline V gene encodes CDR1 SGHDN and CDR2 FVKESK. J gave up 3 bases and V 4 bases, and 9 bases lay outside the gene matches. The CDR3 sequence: CASSPRGTVFYEQYF. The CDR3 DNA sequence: TGTGCCAGCAGCCCCAGGGGGACAGTTTTCTACGAGCAGTACTTC.

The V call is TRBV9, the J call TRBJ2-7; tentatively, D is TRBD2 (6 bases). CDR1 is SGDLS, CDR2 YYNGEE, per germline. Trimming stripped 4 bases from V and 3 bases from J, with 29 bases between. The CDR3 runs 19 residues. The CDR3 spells CASSPTFGPAGREDYEQYF. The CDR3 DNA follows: TGTGCCAGCAGCCCCACCTTCGGTCCGGCGGGACGGGAAGACTACGAGCAGTACTTC.

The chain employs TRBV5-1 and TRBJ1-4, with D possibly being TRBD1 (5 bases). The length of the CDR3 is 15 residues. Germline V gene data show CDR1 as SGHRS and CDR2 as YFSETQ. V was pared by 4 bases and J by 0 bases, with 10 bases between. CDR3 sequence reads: CASSTDSATNEKLFF. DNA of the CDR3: TGCGCCAGCAGCACCGACAGTGCAACTAATGAAAAACTGTTTTTT.

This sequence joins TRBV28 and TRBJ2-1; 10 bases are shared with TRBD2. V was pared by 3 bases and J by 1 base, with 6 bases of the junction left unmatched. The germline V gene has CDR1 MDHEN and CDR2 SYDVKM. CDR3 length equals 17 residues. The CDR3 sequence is CASSFGLAGESYNEQFF. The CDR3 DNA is TGTGCCAGCAGTTTCGGGCTAGCGGGAGAGTCCTACAATGAGCAGTTCTTC. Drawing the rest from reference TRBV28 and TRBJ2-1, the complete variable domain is DVKVTQSSRYLVKRTGEKVFLECVQDMDHENMFWYRQDPGLGLRLIYFSYDVKMKEKGDIPEGYSVSREKKERFSLILESASTNQTSMYLCASSFGLAGESYNEQFFGPGTRLTVL.

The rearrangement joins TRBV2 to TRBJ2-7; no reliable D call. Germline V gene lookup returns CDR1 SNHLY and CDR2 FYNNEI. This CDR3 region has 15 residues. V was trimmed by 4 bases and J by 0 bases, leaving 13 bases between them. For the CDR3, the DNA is TGTGCCAGCAGTGGCCAGGCCATTAGCTCCTACGAGCAGTACTTC. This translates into CASSGQAISSYEQYF.

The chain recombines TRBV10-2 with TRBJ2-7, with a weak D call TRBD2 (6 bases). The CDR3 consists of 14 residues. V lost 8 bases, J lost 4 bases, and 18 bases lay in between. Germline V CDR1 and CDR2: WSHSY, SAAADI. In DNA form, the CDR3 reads TGCGCCAGCTGTTCAACTGCGGGGAGATACGAGCAGTACTTC. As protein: CASCSTAGRYEQYF.

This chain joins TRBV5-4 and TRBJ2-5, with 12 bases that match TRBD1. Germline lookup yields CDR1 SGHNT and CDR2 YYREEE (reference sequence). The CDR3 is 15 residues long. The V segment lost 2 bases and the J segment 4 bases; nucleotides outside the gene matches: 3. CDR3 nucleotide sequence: TGTGCCAGCAGCTTCGGGACAGGGGGCGCAGAGACCCAGTACTTC. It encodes CASSFGTGGAETQYF.

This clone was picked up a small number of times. The CDR3 DNA is TGCGCCAGCAGTCCCCTTTGGGTACCGGGGGACACTGAAGCTTTCTTT. Amino acids: CASSPLWVPGDTEAFF. The J gene is TRBJ1-1, the V gene TRBV23-1; perhaps TRBD1 as D (5 bases). TRBV23-1 carries the ORF label, with uncertain function. Trimming pared 4 bases from V and 3 bases from J, leaving 18 bases between. The CDR3 consists of 16 residues.

As DNA, the CDR3 is TGCGCCAGCAGCCAAGATGCGGCCTCCTACGAGCAGTACTTC. It encodes CASSQDAASYEQYF. The chain employs TRBV4-3 and TRBJ2-7; D is ambiguous. Per the germline V gene, CDR1 is LGHNA and CDR2 is YSLEER. V was trimmed by 0 bases and J by 0 bases, leaving 6 bases between them. The CDR3 runs to 14 residues.

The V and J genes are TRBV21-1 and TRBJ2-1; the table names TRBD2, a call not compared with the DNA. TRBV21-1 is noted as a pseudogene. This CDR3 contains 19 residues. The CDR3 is CASSGWYVTSGSVGSEQFF. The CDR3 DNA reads TGTGCCAGCAGCGGATGGTACGTAACTAGCGGCTCAGTAGGGAGTGAGCAGTTCTTC.

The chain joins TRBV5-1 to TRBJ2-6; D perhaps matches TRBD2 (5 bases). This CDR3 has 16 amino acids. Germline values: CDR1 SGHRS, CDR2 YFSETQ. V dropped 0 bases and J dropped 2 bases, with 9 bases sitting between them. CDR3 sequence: CASSLVGSTGANVLTF. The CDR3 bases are TGCGCCAGCAGCTTGGTGGGGAGCACTGGGGCCAACGTCCTGACTTTC.

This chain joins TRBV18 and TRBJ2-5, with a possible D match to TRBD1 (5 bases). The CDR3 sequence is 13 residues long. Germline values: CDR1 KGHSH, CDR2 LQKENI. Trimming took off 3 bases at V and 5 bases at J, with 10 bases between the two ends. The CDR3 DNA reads TGTGCCAGCTCACCCCAGGGTTTTGAGACCCAGTACTTC. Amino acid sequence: CASSPQGFETQYF. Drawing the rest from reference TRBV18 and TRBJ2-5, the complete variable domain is NAGVMQNPRHLVRRRGQEARLRCSPMKGHSHVYWYRQLPEEGLKFMVYLQKENIIDESGMPKERFSAEFPKEGPSILRIQQVVRGDSAAYFCASSPQGFETQYFGPGTRLLVL.

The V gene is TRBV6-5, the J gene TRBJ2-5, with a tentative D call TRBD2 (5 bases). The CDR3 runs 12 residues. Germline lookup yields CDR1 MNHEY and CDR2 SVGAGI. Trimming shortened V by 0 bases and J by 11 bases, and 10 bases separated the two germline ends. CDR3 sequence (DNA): TGTGCCAGCAGTTACTCCGGGTGGGAGCAGTACTTC. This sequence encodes CASSYSGWEQYF.

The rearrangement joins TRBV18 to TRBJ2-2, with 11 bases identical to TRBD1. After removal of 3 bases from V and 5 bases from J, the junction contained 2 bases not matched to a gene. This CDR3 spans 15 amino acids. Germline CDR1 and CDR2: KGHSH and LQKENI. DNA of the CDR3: TGTGCCAGCTCACCTGGGACAGGGGGAACCGGGGAGCTGTTTTTT. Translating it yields CASSPGTGGTGELFF.

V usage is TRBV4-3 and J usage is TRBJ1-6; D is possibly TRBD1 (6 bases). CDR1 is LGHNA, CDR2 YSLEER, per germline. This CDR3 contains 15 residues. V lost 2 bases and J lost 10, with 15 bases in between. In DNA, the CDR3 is TGCGCCAGCAGCCAACAAAGGCCAGGGGAATCACCCCTCCACTTT. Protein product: CASSQQRPGESPLHF.

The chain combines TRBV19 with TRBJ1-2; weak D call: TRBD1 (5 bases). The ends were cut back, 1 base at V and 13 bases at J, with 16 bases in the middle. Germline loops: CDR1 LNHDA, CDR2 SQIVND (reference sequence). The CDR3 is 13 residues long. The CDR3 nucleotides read TGTGCCAGTAGTATAGGGAGACAGAGAGAGCTCACCTTC. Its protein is CASSIGRQRELTF.

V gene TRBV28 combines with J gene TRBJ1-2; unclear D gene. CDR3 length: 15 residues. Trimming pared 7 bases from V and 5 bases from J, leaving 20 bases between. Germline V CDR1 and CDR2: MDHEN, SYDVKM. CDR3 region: CASKTPQARGYGYTF. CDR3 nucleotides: TGTGCCAGCAAAACCCCCCAGGCCCGAGGGTATGGCTACACCTTC.

The CDR3 loop reads CASSPLQGTDTQYF. CDR3 sequence (DNA): TGTGCCAGTAGCCCATTACAGGGCACAGATACGCAGTATTTT. The chain recombines TRBV19 with TRBJ2-3; TRBD1 might be the D (5 bases). V lost 6 bases, J lost 1 base, and 11 bases lay in between. This CDR3 has 14 residues. Looked up from germline, CDR1 is LNHDA and CDR2 is SQIVND (reference sequence). Together with reference TRBV19 and TRBJ2-3, the CDR3 gives the full variable domain: DGGITQSPKYLFRKEGQNVTLSCEQNLNHDAMYWYRQDPGQGLRLIYYSQIVNDFQKGDIAEGYSVSREKKESFPLTVTSAQKNPTAFYLCASSPLQGTDTQYFGPGTRLTVL.

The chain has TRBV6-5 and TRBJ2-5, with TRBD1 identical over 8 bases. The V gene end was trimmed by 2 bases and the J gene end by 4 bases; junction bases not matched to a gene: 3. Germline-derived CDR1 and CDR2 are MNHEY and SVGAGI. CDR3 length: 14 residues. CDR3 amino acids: CASSYGRGRETQYF. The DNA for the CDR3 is TGTGCCAGCAGTTACGGCAGGGGGCGAGAGACCCAGTACTTC.

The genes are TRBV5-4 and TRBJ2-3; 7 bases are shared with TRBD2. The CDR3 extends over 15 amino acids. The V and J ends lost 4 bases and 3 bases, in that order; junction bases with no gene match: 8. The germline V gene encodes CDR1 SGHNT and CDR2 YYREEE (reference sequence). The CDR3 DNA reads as TGTGCCAGCAGCCAGATGGGCGGGAGAACAGATACGCAGTATTTT. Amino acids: CASSQMGGRTDTQYF.

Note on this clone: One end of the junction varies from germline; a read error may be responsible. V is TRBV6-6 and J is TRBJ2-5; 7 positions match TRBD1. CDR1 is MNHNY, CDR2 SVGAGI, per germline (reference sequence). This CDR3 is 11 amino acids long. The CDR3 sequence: CASGPRGQLHF. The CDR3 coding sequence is TGTGCCAGCGGACCCCGGGGACAGCTCCACTTC.

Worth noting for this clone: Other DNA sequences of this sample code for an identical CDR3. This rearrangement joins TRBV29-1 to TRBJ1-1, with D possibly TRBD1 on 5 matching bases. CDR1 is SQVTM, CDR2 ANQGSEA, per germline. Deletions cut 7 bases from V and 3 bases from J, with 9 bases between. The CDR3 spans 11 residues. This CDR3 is CSADSYTEAFF. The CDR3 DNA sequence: TGCAGCGCCGACAGCTACACTGAAGCTTTCTTT.

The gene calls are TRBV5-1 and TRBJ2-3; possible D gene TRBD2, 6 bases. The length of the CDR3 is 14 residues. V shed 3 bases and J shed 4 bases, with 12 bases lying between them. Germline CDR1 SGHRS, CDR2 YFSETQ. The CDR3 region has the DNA TGCGCCAGCAGCTCCCGGGACTCTTCAGATACGCAGTATTTT. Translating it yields CASSSRDSSDTQYF.

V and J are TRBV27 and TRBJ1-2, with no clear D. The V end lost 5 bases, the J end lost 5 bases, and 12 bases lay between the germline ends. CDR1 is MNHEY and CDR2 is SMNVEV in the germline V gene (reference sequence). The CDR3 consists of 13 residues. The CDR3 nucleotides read TGTGCCAGCAGTGGTGGCAATCCTTATGGCTACACCTTC. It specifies CASSGGNPYGYTF.

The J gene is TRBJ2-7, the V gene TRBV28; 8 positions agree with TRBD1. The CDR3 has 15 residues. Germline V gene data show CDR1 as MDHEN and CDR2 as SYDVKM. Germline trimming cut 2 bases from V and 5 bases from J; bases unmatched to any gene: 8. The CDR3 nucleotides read TGTGCCAGCAGTTTACCAACAGGGGGAGGCAACGAGCAGTACTTC. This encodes CASSLPTGGGNEQYF. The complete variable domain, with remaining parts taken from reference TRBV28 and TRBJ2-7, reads DVKVTQSSRYLVKRTGEKVFLECVQDMDHENMFWYRQDPGLGLRLIYFSYDVKMKEKGDIPEGYSVSREKKERFSLILESASTNQTSMYLCASSLPTGGGNEQYFGPGTRLTVT.

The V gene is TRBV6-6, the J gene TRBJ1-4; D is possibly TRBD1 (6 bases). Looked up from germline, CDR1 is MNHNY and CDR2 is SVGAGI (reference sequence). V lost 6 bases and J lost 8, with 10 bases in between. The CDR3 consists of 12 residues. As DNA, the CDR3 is TGTGCCAGCAGACCCGGGACAGAAAAACTGTTTTTT. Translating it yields CASRPGTEKLFF.